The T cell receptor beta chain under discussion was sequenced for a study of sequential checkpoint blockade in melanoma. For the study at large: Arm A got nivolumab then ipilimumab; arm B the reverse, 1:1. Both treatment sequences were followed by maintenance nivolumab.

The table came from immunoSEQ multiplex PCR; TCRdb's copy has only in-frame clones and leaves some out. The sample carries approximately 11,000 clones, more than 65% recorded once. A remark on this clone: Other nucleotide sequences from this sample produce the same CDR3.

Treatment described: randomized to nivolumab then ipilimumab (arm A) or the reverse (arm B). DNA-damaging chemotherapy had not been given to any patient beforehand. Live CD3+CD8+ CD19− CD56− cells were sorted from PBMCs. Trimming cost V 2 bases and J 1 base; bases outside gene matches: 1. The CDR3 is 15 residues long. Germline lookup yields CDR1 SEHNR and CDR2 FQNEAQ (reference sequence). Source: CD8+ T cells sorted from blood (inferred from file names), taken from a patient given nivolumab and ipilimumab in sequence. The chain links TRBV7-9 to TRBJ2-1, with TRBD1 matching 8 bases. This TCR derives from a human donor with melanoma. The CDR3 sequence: CASSLQGASYNEQFF. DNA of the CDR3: TGTGCCAGCAGCTTACAGGGGGCATCCTACAATGAGCAGTTCTTC.